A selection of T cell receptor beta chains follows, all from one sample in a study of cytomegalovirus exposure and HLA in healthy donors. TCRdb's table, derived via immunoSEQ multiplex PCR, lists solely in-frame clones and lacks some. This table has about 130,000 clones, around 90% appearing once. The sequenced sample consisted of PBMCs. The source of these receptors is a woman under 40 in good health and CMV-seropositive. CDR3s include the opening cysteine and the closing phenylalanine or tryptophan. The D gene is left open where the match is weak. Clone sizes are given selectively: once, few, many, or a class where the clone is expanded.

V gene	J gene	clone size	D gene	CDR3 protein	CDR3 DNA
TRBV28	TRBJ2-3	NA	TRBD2	CASSLEIGGAYTQYF	TGTGCCAGCAGTTTGGAAATCGGGGGGGCTTATACGCAGTATTTT
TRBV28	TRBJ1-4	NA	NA	CASSSGVGKLFF	TGTGCCAGCAGTTCAGGGGTGGGAAAACTGTTTTTT
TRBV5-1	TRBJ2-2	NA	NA	CASSVEGGDISNTGELFF	TGCGCCAGCAGCGTCGAAGGTGGGGACATCTCGAACACCGGGGAGCTGTTTTTT
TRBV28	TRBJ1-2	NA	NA	CASSFDSNYGYTF	TGTGCCAGCAGTTTTGACAGTAACTATGGCTACACCTTC
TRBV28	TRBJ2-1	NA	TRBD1	CASSPRGRGWSGEQFF	TGTGCCAGCAGTCCCCGGGGCAGGGGGTGGTCGGGCGAGCAGTTCTTC
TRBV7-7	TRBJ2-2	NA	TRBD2	CASSLESRASGRADTGELFF	TGTGCCAGCAGCTTAGAATCCCGGGCTAGCGGGAGGGCCGACACCGGGGAGCTGTTTTTT
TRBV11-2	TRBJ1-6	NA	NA	CASSRGRGAYNSPLHF	TGTGCCAGCAGCAGAGGGCGGGGGGCCTATAATTCACCCCTCCACTTT
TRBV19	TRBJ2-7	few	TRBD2	CASSIVWTGLAGSEQYF	TGTGCCAGTAGTATTGTTTGGACCGGACTAGCGGGATCCGAGCAGTACTTC
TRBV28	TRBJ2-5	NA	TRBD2	CASSLTGLEGRAQYF	TGTGCCAGCAGTCTTACCGGGCTGGAGGGGAGGGCCCAGTACTTC
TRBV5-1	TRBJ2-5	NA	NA	CASSVGRPRGTQYF	TGCGCCAGCAGCGTGGGACGCCCCAGAGGGACCCAGTACTTC
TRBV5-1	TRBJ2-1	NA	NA	CASSFTLNSYNEQFF	TGCGCCAGCAGCTTTACCCTAAATTCCTACAATGAGCAGTTCTTC
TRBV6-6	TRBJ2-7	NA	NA	CASSIPADRSTYEQYF	TGTGCCAGCAGCATTCCGGCCGACAGGTCAACCTACGAGCAGTACTTC
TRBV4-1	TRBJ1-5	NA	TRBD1	CASSQALPRDRGKQPQHF	TGCGCCAGCAGCCAAGCTCTACCCAGGGACAGGGGGAAACAGCCCCAGCATTTT
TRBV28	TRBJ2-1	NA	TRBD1	CASSPSGGTGRNEQFF	TGTGCCAGCAGCCCTTCAGGGGGGACAGGGCGCAATGAGCAGTTCTTC
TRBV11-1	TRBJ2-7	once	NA	CASSLGTRVGEQYF	TGTGCCAGCAGCTTAGGGACTCGCGTGGGCGAGCAGTACTTC
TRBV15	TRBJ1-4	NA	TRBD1	CATSNQGRTGGESVEKLFF	TGTGCCACCAGCAACCAAGGGAGGACAGGGGGAGAATCAGTCGAAAAACTGTTTTTT
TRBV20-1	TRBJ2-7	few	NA	CSVPGVPEYF	TGCAGTGTCCCGGGGGTTCCAGAGTACTTC
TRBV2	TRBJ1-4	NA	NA	CASSETATNEKLFF	TGTGCCAGCAGTGAAACTGCAACTAATGAAAAACTGTTTTTT
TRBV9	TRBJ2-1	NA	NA	CASRPGELGEQFF	TGTGCCAGCAGACCGGGTGAGCTTGGGGAGCAGTTCTTC
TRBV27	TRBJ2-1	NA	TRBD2	CASSFAGTSFNEQFF	TGTGCCAGCAGCTTTGCCGGGACTAGCTTCAATGAGCAGTTCTTC
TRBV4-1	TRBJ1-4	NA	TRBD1	CASSQDRQGRQEKLFF	TGCGCCAGCAGCCAAGACCGACAGGGGAGGCAGGAAAAACTGTTTTTT
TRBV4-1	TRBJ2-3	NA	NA	CASSQDWRDRRADTQYF	TGCGCCAGCAGCCAAGATTGGAGGGACCGCCGGGCAGATACGCAGTATTTT
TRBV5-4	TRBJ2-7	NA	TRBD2	CASSLGGTSATYEQYF	TGTGCCAGCAGCTTGGGGGGGACTAGCGCAACCTACGAGCAGTACTTC
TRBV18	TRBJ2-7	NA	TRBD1	CASSPGTGGPYEQYF	TGTGCCAGCTCACCTGGGACAGGGGGCCCTTACGAGCAGTACTTC
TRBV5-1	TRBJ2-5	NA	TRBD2	CASSLGASGSSETQYF	TGCGCCAGCAGCTTGGGGGCTAGCGGGAGTTCAGAGACCCAGTACTTC
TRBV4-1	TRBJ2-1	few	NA	CASSQDHRQGREQFF	TGCGCCAGCAGCCAAGATCATCGGCAGGGTAGGGAGCAGTTCTTC
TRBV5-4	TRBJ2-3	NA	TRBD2	CASTVTSGLSTDTQYF	TGTGCCAGCACCGTTACTAGCGGGCTTAGCACAGATACGCAGTATTTT